These T cell receptor beta chains were read from a single sample in a study of T cell changes during pregnancy in multiple sclerosis. The method was immunoSEQ multiplex PCR; TCRdb's version includes in-frame clones alone and lacks a portion of them. The sample includes 66,000 or so clones, 90% to 95% of them seen just once. This specimen was CD8+ T cells from peripheral blood mononuclear cells, taken before pregnancy. These receptors originate from a female donor with multiple sclerosis, enrolled in a pregnancy study. CDR3s include the opening cysteine and the closing phenylalanine or tryptophan. D genes are given only for firm matches. The size entry is marked missing in some rows and otherwise reads once, few, many or a size class.

size | D | J | V | DNA | CDR3
. | . | TRBJ2-7 | TRBV7-6 | TGTGCCAGCAGCTTAGACAGAGGACTCGGAGACTACGAGCAGTACTTC | CASSLDRGLGDYEQYF
. | . | TRBJ1-1 | TRBV27 | TGTGCCAGCAGCCCGGGAGGGTTGGCTGAAGCTTTCTTT | CASSPGGLAEAFF
. | . | TRBJ2-7 | TRBV9 | TGTGCCAGCGACAATGGAGGCGAGCAGTACTTC | CASDNGGEQYF
. | . | TRBJ1-5 | TRBV6-6 | TGTGCCAGCAACAGTAGCAATCAGCCCCAGCATTTT | CASNSSNQPQHF
. | . | TRBJ2-2 | TRBV29-1 | TGCAGCGTTGGTGGCCCCCGCACCGGGGAGCTGTTTTTT | CSVGGPRTGELFF
. | TRBD1 | TRBJ1-2 | TRBV7-9 | TGTGCCAGCAGCTTAAGAGGGGGCGCGGGTGGCTACACCTTC | CASSLRGGAGGYTF
. | TRBD1 | TRBJ2-5 | TRBV7-9 | TGTGCCAGCAGCGTCGGCGGGACAGGGGGGCCTGAGACCCAGTACTTC | CASSVGGTGGPETQYF
. | TRBD1 | TRBJ1-1 | TRBV14 | TGTGCCAGCACCACAGGGGGACAGGCAGCTTTCTTT | CASTTGGQAAFF
. | TRBD1 | TRBJ2-7 | TRBV5-4 | TGTGCCAGCAGTCCCGGACAGGCCGCCTACGAGCAGTACTTC | CASSPGQAAYEQYF
. | TRBD2 | TRBJ2-1 | TRBV6-1 | TGTGCCAGCAGTGAAGGTGGCGGGGGGCAGGAAAATGAGCAGTTCTTC | CASSEGGGGQENEQFF
. | TRBD1 | TRBJ1-2 | TRBV6-1 | TGTGCCAGCAGTGAAGCGGGGGACAGATCACATGGCTACACCTTC | CASSEAGDRSHGYTF
. | . | TRBJ2-7 | TRBV29-1 | TGCAGCGTTGAAGATCTTCAGGACGAGCAGTACTTC | CSVEDLQDEQYF
. | TRBD2 | TRBJ2-1 | TRBV6-5 | TGTGCCAGCAGTTACTCGGGGGGGTCCTACAATGAGCAGTTCTTC | CASSYSGGSYNEQFF
. | . | TRBJ2-2 | TRBV5-6 | TGTGCCAGCAGTCCAGGGGCCGGGGAGCTGTTTTTT | CASSPGAGELFF
. | TRBD2 | TRBJ2-3 | TRBV4-2 | TGTGCCAGCAGCCAAGATTTGACTAGCGGGGAGGGAGATACGCAGTATTTT | CASSQDLTSGEGDTQYF
. | . | TRBJ2-5 | TRBV6-5 | TGTGCCAGCGACGGGAGAGAGACCCAGTACTTC | CASDGRETQYF
. | . | TRBJ1-3 | TRBV25-1 | TGTGCCAGCAGTATGTGGCAGGCCCTCTCTGGAAACACCATATATTTT | CASSMWQALSGNTIYF
. | TRBD1 | TRBJ1-1 | TRBV19 | TGTGCCAGTAGTATCGGACAGGCCACTGAAGCTTTCTTT | CASSIGQATEAFF
. | . | TRBJ2-7 | TRBV9 | TGTGCCAGCAGCGTAGAAGGGACACTAACACACGAGCAGTACTTC | CASSVEGTLTHEQYF
. | . | TRBJ1-6 | TRBV11-2 | TGTGCCAGCAGCTTTAGTGATTCACCCCTCCACTTT | CASSFSDSPLHF
. | . | TRBJ1-1 | TRBV13 | TGTGCCAGCAGCCCTGGAAGCGGGGGAACTGAAGCTTTCTTT | CASSPGSGGTEAFF
once | . | TRBJ2-2 | TRBV19 | TGTGCCAGTAGTATGGTGGCAGGGGGGACTACCGGGGAGCTGTTTTTT | CASSMVAGGTTGELFF
. | TRBD2 | TRBJ2-7 | TRBV11-2 | TGTGCCAGCACCCCCCCCGGGAGGAGGGACGACGAGCAGTACTTC | CASTPPGRRDDEQYF
. | . | TRBJ2-7 | TRBV19 | TGTGCCAGTAGTATGAGTCTGACCTACGAGCAGTACTTC | CASSMSLTYEQYF